The TCR beta chain under discussion was sequenced for a study of cytomegalovirus exposure and HLA in healthy donors. Study as a whole: HLA-typed donors were the source of approximately 86 million unique TCRs held in an early data release.

This clone occurred a few times. Its antigen is as yet unknown. Findings and limits, study-wide: An analysis that was carried out later associated 16,000 or so TCR beta sequences with HLA alleles at 0.05 false discovery rate. The investigators catalogued 180 or so TCR beta chains as cytomegalovirus-associated. Data from an earlier analysis indicated that most TCR beta V segments were productive either about 90% or about 30% of the time.

CDR3 size: 15 residues. V was cut by 6 bases and J by 8 bases, with 20 bases left in between. CDR1 is KGHSH and CDR2 is LQKENI in the germline V gene. Primers for the PCR totalled 60 Vbeta and 13 Jbeta. This table comes from immunoSEQ multiplex PCR, and its TCRdb copy is limited to in-frame clones, with some not included. The sample yields about 160,000 clones, over 70% seen once. The chain recombines TRBV18 with TRBJ2-1, with D possibly being TRBD2 (6 bases). Specimen: PBMCs. The sequence derives from a woman aged 25 to 39 in good health and CMV-seronegative. CDR3 sequence: CASSPNAGPADEQFF. Written as DNA, the CDR3 is TGTGCCAGCTCCCCCAATGCGGGGCCCGCAGATGAGCAGTTCTTC. Combining the CDR3 with reference TRBV18 and TRBJ2-1 gives the whole variable domain NAGVMQNPRHLVRRRGQEARLRCSPMKGHSHVYWYRQLPEEGLKFMVYLQKENIIDESGMPKERFSAEFPKEGPSILRIQQVVRGDSAAYFCASSPNAGPADEQFFGPGTRLTVL.